Below are 10 T cell receptor beta chains sequenced from a single sample in a study of immune evolution from preneoplasia to lung adenocarcinoma. Method: immunoSEQ multiplex PCR; TCRdb's copy keeps in-frame clones and lacks some. The sample lists 11,000 or so clones, roughly 79% seen once, with roughly 3.6% in the top ten. Material for sequencing was FFPE minimally invasive lung adenocarcinoma tissue. Receptors originate from a person aged 60-79 years with lung adenocarcinoma.

The gene calls are TRBV14 and TRBJ2-3; D remains unclear. Germline CDR1 SGHDN, CDR2 FVKESK. Trimming took 2 bases from V and 6 from J, leaving 3 bases between them. The CDR3 runs 11 residues. CDR3 DNA sequence: TGTGCCAGCAGCCAATGGGATACGCAGTATTTT. Translation: CASSQWDTQYF.

The chain joins TRBV28 to TRBJ1-5; TRBD1 matches 11 bases. V lost 3 bases, J lost 6 bases, and 10 bases stayed unmatched. This CDR3 contains 17 residues. Germline-derived CDR1 and CDR2 are MDHEN and SYDVKM. The CDR3 sequence is CASSFFGTGGVAQPQHF. For the CDR3, the DNA is TGTGCCAGCAGTTTTTTCGGGACAGGGGGGGTGGCTCAGCCCCAGCATTTT. The full variable domain, with the rest looked up from reference TRBV28 and TRBJ1-5, is DVKVTQSSRYLVKRTGEKVFLECVQDMDHENMFWYRQDPGLGLRLIYFSYDVKMKEKGDIPEGYSVSREKKERFSLILESASTNQTSMYLCASSFFGTGGVAQPQHFGDGTRLSIL.

The rearrangement links TRBV6-6 to TRBJ1-1; the D is unclear. Germline CDR1 reads MNHNY; CDR2 reads SVGAGI (reference sequence). The CDR3 sequence is 10 residues long. V shed 7 bases and J shed 9 bases, with 9 bases lying between them. The CDR3 is CASIKEKAFF. DNA for the CDR3: TGTGCCAGCATTAAAGAAAAAGCTTTCTTT.

There are a few counts of this clone. V and J are TRBV7-3 and TRBJ2-7; the match to TRBD2 covers 8 bases. CDR3 length equals 13 residues. Germline CDR1 reads SGHTA; CDR2 reads FQGTGA. The V and J ends lost 5 bases and 5 bases, in that order; junction bases with no gene match: 5. As DNA, the CDR3 is TGTGCCAGCAGCCGGGGGGGAACCAACGAGCAGTACTTC. Translated: CASSRGGTNEQYF. The whole variable domain, remainder taken from reference TRBV7-3 and TRBJ2-7, is GAGVSQTPSNKVTEKGKYVELRCDPISGHTALYWYRQSLGQGPEFLIYFQGTGAADDSGLPNDRFFAVRPEGSVSTLKIQRTERGDSAVYLCASSRGGTNEQYFGPGTRLTVT.

This rearrangement joins TRBV5-1 to TRBJ1-6; 7 bases line up with TRBD1. The CDR3 runs to 16 residues. Germline trimming cut 3 bases from V and 9 bases from J; bases unmatched to any gene: 12. Germline values: CDR1 SGHRS, CDR2 YFSETQ. The CDR3 is CASSYTGEKGISPLHF. The CDR3 region has the DNA TGCGCCAGCAGCTATACAGGGGAGAAAGGGATTTCACCCCTCCACTTT.

The V and J genes are TRBV11-2 and TRBJ1-1; 11 nucleotides align to TRBD1. CDR3 length equals 17 residues. CDR1 and CDR2 from the germline V gene are SGHAT and FQNNGV. J lost 4 bases, V lost 1 base, and 8 bases had no gene match. The CDR3 nucleotides read TGTGCCAGCAGCTTAGGGACAGGGGGCAGGGAAATCACTGAAGCTTTCTTT. It specifies CASSLGTGGREITEAFF.

This clone was detected only a few times. The chain employs TRBV6-5 and TRBJ1-5; D unresolved. The CDR3 contains 12 residues. The germline CDR1 and CDR2 sequences are MNHEY and SVGAGI. V was clipped by 5 bases and J by 6 bases, with 8 bases between them. The CDR3 spells CASSPSIQPQHF. CDR3 sequence (DNA): TGTGCCAGCAGTCCCTCGATTCAGCCCCAGCATTTT.

J is TRBJ1-5 and V is TRBV28; D remains unclear. V was trimmed by 8 bases and J by 2 bases, leaving 22 bases between them. Per the germline V gene, CDR1 is MDHEN and CDR2 is SYDVKM. The CDR3 length is 17 residues. CDR3 in amino acids: CASGFVLDRAGNQPQHF. The CDR3 DNA is TGTGCCAGCGGGTTTGTTTTGGACCGAGCTGGCAATCAGCCCCAGCATTTT. Full variable domain (outside the CDR3, taken from reference TRBV28 and TRBJ1-5): DVKVTQSSRYLVKRTGEKVFLECVQDMDHENMFWYRQDPGLGLRLIYFSYDVKMKEKGDIPEGYSVSREKKERFSLILESASTNQTSMYLCASGFVLDRAGNQPQHFGDGTRLSIL.

This rearrangement joins TRBV5-1 to TRBJ2-7, with D perhaps being TRBD1 or TRBD2 (6 bases each). The germline V gene encodes CDR1 SGHRS and CDR2 YFSETQ. Trimming pared 7 bases from V and 6 bases from J, leaving 20 bases between. The CDR3 is 14 amino acids. CDR3 sequence (DNA): TGCGCCAGCGCGGAGGGGGTAGTCCTTCGCGAGCAGTACTTC. Protein: CASAEGVVLREQYF. Complete variable domain (other parts from reference TRBV5-1 and TRBJ2-7): KAGVTQTPRYLIKTRGQQVTLSCSPISGHRSVSWYQQTPGQGLQFLFEYFSETQRNKGNFPGRFSGRQFSNSRSEMNVSTLELGDSALYLCASAEGVVLREQYFGPGTRLTVT.

The chain uses TRBV27 and TRBJ2-5; 8 bases are a match to TRBD2. The ends lost 6 bases at V and 4 bases at J; junction bases unmatched: 13. CDR3 length: 16 residues. CDR1 and CDR2 from the germline V gene are MNHEY and SMNVEV (reference sequence). The CDR3 DNA reads as TGTGCCAGCAGATCTCCGGGCGGGAGGAGGGGAGAGACCCAGTACTTC. Its protein product is CASRSPGGRRGETQYF.